A few counts support the clone carrying this T cell receptor (beta chain). The sample contains more than one DNA sequence encoding this CDR3. Reverse transcription of all isolated RNA meant that expressed TCRB transcripts were sequenced. The method was immunoSEQ multiplex PCR; TCRdb's version includes in-frame clones alone and lacks a portion of them. The table shows hundreds of thousands of clones, with about 14% occurring only once. This specimen comes from a study of beta chain features in type 1 diabetes. The V end was cut by 1 base, the J end by 2 bases, with 8 bases between. The germline CDR1 and CDR2 sequences are KGHSH and LQKENI. This CDR3 spans 14 amino acids.

The sample was naive CD4+ T cells from blood. The V and J genes are TRBV18 and TRBJ1-1, with a possible D match to TRBD1 (6 bases). The TCR was taken from a man aged 30-40 years in good health. The CDR3 nucleotides read TGTGCCAGCTCACCACTGGACAGTAACACTGAAGCTTTCTTT. It codes for CASSPLDSNTEAFF.